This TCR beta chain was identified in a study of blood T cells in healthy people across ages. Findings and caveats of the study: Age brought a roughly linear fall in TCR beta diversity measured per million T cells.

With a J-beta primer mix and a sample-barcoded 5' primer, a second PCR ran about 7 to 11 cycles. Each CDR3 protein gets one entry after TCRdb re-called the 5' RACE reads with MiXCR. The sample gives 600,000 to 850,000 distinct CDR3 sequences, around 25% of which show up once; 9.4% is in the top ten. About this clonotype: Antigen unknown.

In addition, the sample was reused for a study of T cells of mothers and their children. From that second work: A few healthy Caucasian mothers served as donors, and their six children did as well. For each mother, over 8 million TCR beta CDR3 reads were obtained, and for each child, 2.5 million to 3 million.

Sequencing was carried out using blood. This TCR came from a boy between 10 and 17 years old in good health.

The CDR3 spells CASSPTSRTDNEQFF. CDR3 nucleotides: TGTGCCAGCTCACCGACGAGCCGGACAGACAATGAGCAGTTCTTC. J is TRBJ2-5 and V is TRBV18; tentatively, D is TRBD1 (6 bases). TRBJ2-1 explains the end of the DNA better; the J call may be wrong. The CDR3 covers 15 residues. Germline V gene data show CDR1 as KGHSH and CDR2 as LQKENI.